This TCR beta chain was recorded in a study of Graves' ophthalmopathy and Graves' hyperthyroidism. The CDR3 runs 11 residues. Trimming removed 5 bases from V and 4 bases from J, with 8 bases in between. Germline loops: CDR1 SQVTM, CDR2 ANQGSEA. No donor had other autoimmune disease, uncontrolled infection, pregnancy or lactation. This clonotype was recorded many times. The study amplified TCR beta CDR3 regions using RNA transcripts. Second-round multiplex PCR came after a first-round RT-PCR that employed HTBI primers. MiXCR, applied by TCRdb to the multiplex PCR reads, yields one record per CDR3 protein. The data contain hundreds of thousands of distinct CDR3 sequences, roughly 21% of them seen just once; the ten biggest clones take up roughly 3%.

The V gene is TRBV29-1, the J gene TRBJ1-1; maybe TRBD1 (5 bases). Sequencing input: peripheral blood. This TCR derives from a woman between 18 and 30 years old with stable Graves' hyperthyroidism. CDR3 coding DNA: TGCAGCGTTTATAGGGGCACTGAAGCTTTCTTT. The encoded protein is CSVYRGTEAFF.